This T cell receptor beta chain stems from a study of resident and recirculating memory T cells in vitiligo. For the study at large: Epidermis came from shave biopsies of lesional and nonlesional sites, plus PBMCs. Whole samples, not sorted cells, were homogenized and used for genomic DNA extraction. Whole-study results and caveats: No single dominant TCR clone appeared; lesion clonality varied.

Details on this clone: Its antigen is undetermined.

This CDR3 is 13 amino acids long. Germline CDR1 and CDR2: MDHEN and SYDVKM. The junction had 8 bases not matched to a gene; V was cut back by 10 bases and J by 6 bases. Here immunoSEQ multiplex PCR was the method, and the copy in TCRdb shows in-frame clones only, minus some. The sample has approximately 69,000 clones, just over 90% seen once. The receptor's source is a male donor with vitiligo. The sequenced material came from blood. The chain links TRBV28 to TRBJ2-2; 7 positions agree with TRBD1. The CDR3 spells CATNEGAAGELFF. The CDR3, as DNA: TGTGCCACCAATGAGGGGGCAGCCGGGGAGCTGTTTTTT.